This TCR beta chain was identified during a study of identical twins. Findings and limits, study-wide: It was possible that invariant MAIT and iNKT cells partly confounded the zero-insertion analyses. In cord blood, abundant beta clonotypes had fewer insertions; memory showed no trend.

Each CDR3 protein is one row after TCRdb ran MiXCR on the 5' RACE reads. The sample has about 900,000 distinct CDR3 sequences, over 9% seen once. V was cut by 0 bases and J by 6 bases, with 7 bases left in between. This CDR3 spans 13 amino acids. Germline assignment: CDR1 LNHNV and CDR2 YYDKDF (reference sequence). This clonotype was counted at least ten times. Its specificity is unknown. These data are also associated with another study on yellow fever vaccine responses in identical twins.

The sequence derives from a woman between 18 and 29 years old in good health. The V and J genes are TRBV15 and TRBJ2-3; D remains ambiguous. The sample consisted of PBMCs. The CDR3, as DNA: TGTGCCACCAGCAGAGATCTTTTGGATACGCAGTATTTT. Protein sequence: CATSRDLLDTQYF.